A single sample gave rise to the 22 T cell receptor beta chains below, sequenced in a study of blood T cell repertoires in COVID-19. This table comes from immunoSEQ multiplex PCR, and its TCRdb copy is limited to in-frame clones, with some not included. The sample holds approximately 150,000 clones, around 82% seen once. Material for sequencing was PBMCs or T cells enriched from blood (not recorded which). All receptors derive from a man in his forties who had recovered from COVID-19.

The chain employs TRBV24-1 and TRBJ1-1; 7 bases are shared with TRBD1. Trimming removed 5 bases from V and 8 bases from J; junction bases left unmatched: 4. This CDR3 region has 12 residues. Germline lookup yields CDR1 KGHDR and CDR2 SFDVKD. This CDR3 is CATSGDSGEAFF. In DNA, the CDR3 is TGTGCCACCAGTGGGGACAGTGGGGAAGCTTTCTTT.

The chain carries TRBV28 and TRBJ2-5; 9 bases fit TRBD1. V dropped 4 bases and J dropped 5; count of bases not matched to a gene: 14. Germline V gene sequence: CDR1 MDHEN, CDR2 SYDVKM. This CDR3 comprises 17 residues. CDR3 nucleotide sequence: TGTGCCAGCAGTTCGCATTCCACCGGGACAGGGCCGGAGACCCAGTACTTC. Protein product: CASSSHSTGTGPETQYF.

The gene calls are TRBV7-3 and TRBJ2-1; 7 bases align to TRBD2. The V and J ends lost 5 bases and 1 base, in that order; junction bases with no gene match: 5. This CDR3 has 15 residues. Germline V gene sequence: CDR1 SGHTA, CDR2 FQGTGA. The CDR3 coding sequence is TGTGCCAGCAGCCCATCTAGCGGTTCCTACAATGAGCAGTTCTTC. Translating it yields CASSPSSGSYNEQFF. The full variable domain, in which reference TRBV7-3 and TRBJ2-1 provide the parts outside the CDR3, is GAGVSQTPSNKVTEKGKYVELRCDPISGHTALYWYRQSLGQGPEFLIYFQGTGAADDSGLPNDRFFAVRPEGSVSTLKIQRTERGDSAVYLCASSPSSGSYNEQFFGPGTRLTVL.

The J gene is TRBJ1-6, the V gene TRBV9; 9 bases line up with TRBD1. The trim removed 0 bases at V and 2 bases at J, leaving 3 bases unmatched. This CDR3 is built from 17 residues. CDR1 and CDR2 from the germline V gene are SGDLS and YYNGEE. The CDR3 DNA reads TGTGCCAGCAGCGTAGAGACAGGGGGAGCCTATAATTCACCCCTCCACTTT. This sequence encodes CASSVETGGAYNSPLHF. The entire variable domain, with the rest obtained from reference TRBV9 and TRBJ1-6, is as follows: DSGVTQTPKHLITATGQRVTLRCSPRSGDLSVYWYQQSLDQGLQFLIQYYNGEERAKGNILERFSAQQFPDLHSELNLSSLELGDSALYFCASSVETGGAYNSPLHFGNGTRLTVT.

The sample holds one count of this clone. This chain joins TRBV9 and TRBJ2-1; tentatively, D is TRBD1 (5 bases). V was pared by 1 base and J by 1 base, with 6 bases between. Germline V gives CDR1 SGDLS, CDR2 YYNGEE. The CDR3 length is 14 residues. In DNA, the CDR3 is TGTGCCAGCAGCGTACAGGGTTCCTACAATGAGCAGTTCTTC. This sequence encodes CASSVQGSYNEQFF.

The chain uses TRBV11-2 and TRBJ1-1; weak D call: TRBD1 (5 bases). Germline V gene sequence: CDR1 SGHAT, CDR2 FQNNGV. The CDR3 runs to 15 residues. V was shortened by 4 bases and J by 5 bases, with 17 bases between the two germline ends. The CDR3 here is CASSSQTDLGTEAFF. For the CDR3, the DNA is TGTGCCAGCAGCTCTCAGACAGACCTAGGGACTGAAGCTTTCTTT. Variable domain in full (rest from reference TRBV11-2 and TRBJ1-1): EAGVAQSPRYKIIEKRQSVAFWCNPISGHATLYWYQQILGQGPKLLIQFQNNGVVDDSQLPKDRFSAERLKGVDSTLKIQPAKLEDSAVYLCASSSQTDLGTEAFFGQGTRLTVV.

A few counts support this clone. The V call is TRBV7-3, the J call TRBJ2-3; TRBD2 matches at 11 bases. Germline V CDR1 and CDR2: SGHTA, FQGTGA. The CDR3 loop spans 16 amino acids. Trimming at V came to 2 bases and at J to 4 bases, leaving 5 bases not matched to a gene. CDR3: CASSLQIAGGPDTQYF. The CDR3 region has the DNA TGTGCCAGCAGCTTACAAATAGCGGGGGGGCCAGATACGCAGTATTTT. The full variable domain, rest sourced from reference TRBV7-3 and TRBJ2-3, is GAGVSQTPSNKVTEKGKYVELRCDPISGHTALYWYRQSLGQGPEFLIYFQGTGAADDSGLPNDRFFAVRPEGSVSTLKIQRTERGDSAVYLCASSLQIAGGPDTQYFGPGTRLTVL.

The chain is built from TRBV5-1 and TRBJ2-3; 13 nucleotides line up with TRBD2. In germline, CDR1 is SGHRS, CDR2 YFSETQ. CDR3 length: 18 amino acids. Trimming took 0 bases from V and 2 from J; bases not matched to a gene: 6. CDR3 bases: TGCGCCAGCAGCTTGGGGGGGACTAGCGGGGCCCTCACAGATACGCAGTATTTT. Protein: CASSLGGTSGALTDTQYF.

This rearrangement joins TRBV13 to TRBJ1-1; tentatively, D is TRBD1 (5 bases). The length of the CDR3 is 18 residues. V lost 0 bases and J lost 5, with 22 bases in between. CDR1 is PRHDT, CDR2 FYEKMQ, per germline (reference sequence). The chain's CDR3 is CASSLGSRPWTPKTEAFF. In DNA, the CDR3 is TGTGCCAGCAGCTTAGGGTCCAGGCCGTGGACACCGAAGACTGAAGCTTTCTTT.

The chain employs TRBV2 and TRBJ1-5; D not resolved. In germline, CDR1 is SNHLY, CDR2 FYNNEI. The V end was cut by 3 bases, the J end by 0 bases, with 6 bases between. The CDR3 loop spans 14 amino acids. DNA of the CDR3: TGTGCCAGCAGTGACGGACTTAGCAATCAGCCCCAGCATTTT. Translation: CASSDGLSNQPQHF.

This chain's CDR3 is CASRILNSNQPQHF. The DNA for the CDR3 is TGTGCCAGCAGAATTCTAAATAGCAATCAGCCCCAGCATTTT. The rearrangement joins TRBV28 to TRBJ1-5; D gene unclear. Germline CDR1 MDHEN, CDR2 SYDVKM. Trimming cost V 6 bases and J 0 bases, with 9 bases left between them. This CDR3 has 14 amino acids.

This clone showed up just a few times. The CDR3 sequence: CASIIGIGNQPQHF. For the CDR3, the DNA is TGTGCCAGCATTATCGGGATCGGAAATCAGCCCCAGCATTTT. This chain joins TRBV6-5 and TRBJ1-5; D gene ambiguous. The length of the CDR3 is 14 residues. CDR1 MNHEY and CDR2 SVGAGI come from the germline V gene. V was pared by 7 bases and J by 4 bases, with 14 bases between.

The V gene is TRBV6-5, the J gene TRBJ2-2, with D unclear. Trimming left V 8 bases short and J 0 bases short, with 7 bases between. Germline CDR1 MNHEY, CDR2 SVGAGI. The length of the CDR3 is 13 residues. CDR3 residues: CASLKTNTGELFF. The CDR3 DNA reads as TGTGCCAGCCTTAAAACGAACACCGGGGAGCTGTTTTTT.

The V and J genes are TRBV7-8 and TRBJ2-5; TRBD1 is a possible D gene (5 bases). Germline V gives CDR1 SGHVS, CDR2 FQNEAQ. This CDR3 has 14 residues. Trimming pared 3 bases from V and 2 bases from J, leaving 10 bases between. Written as DNA, the CDR3 is TGTGCCAGCAGCTTCCGCAGGGATCAAGAGACCCAGTACTTC. This sequence encodes CASSFRRDQETQYF.

The chain has TRBV19 and TRBJ1-2; TRBD1 might be the D (5 bases). From germline, CDR1 is LNHDA and CDR2 SQIVND (reference sequence). CDR3 size: 13 residues. Trimming shortened V by 4 bases and J by 8 bases, and 14 bases separated the two germline ends. CDR3 residues: CASSTGGLEGYTF. The CDR3 DNA sequence: TGTGCCAGTAGTACTGGGGGGTTGGAAGGCTACACCTTC.

The gene calls are TRBV7-9 and TRBJ2-7; 10 nucleotides line up with TRBD1. Germline V gene data show CDR1 as SEHNR and CDR2 as FQNEAQ (reference sequence). The CDR3 has 16 amino acids. Trimming removed 1 base from V and 7 bases from J; junction bases left unmatched: 10. The CDR3 sequence: CASSLVVRDRGREQYF. CDR3 DNA sequence: TGTGCCAGCAGCTTAGTCGTGCGGGACAGGGGACGGGAGCAGTACTTC.

The V and J genes are TRBV6-5 and TRBJ1-2; D remains unclear. Deletions cut 7 bases from V and 4 bases from J, with 10 bases between. Germline V CDR1 and CDR2: MNHEY, SVGAGI. CDR3 length: 12 residues. CDR3 bases: TGTGCCAGCACGGGAACCTCCTATGGCTACACCTTC. As protein: CASTGTSYGYTF.

The chain employs TRBV4-1 and TRBJ2-2; 14 nucleotides align to TRBD2. The V and J ends lost 10 bases and 5 bases, in that order; junction bases with no gene match: 6. Germline CDR1 reads MGHRA; CDR2 reads YSYEKL. The CDR3 length is 15 residues. The CDR3 loop reads CATGLAGVGTGELFF. CDR3 bases: TGCGCCACGGGACTAGCGGGGGTGGGGACCGGGGAGCTGTTTTTT.

The rearrangement joins TRBV30 to TRBJ2-2, with a tentative D call TRBD1 (6 bases). Germline loops: CDR1 GTSNPN, CDR2 SVGIG (reference sequence). CDR3 length: 13 amino acids. The V gene lost 7 bases and the J gene lost 5 bases, with 14 bases spanning the gap. CDR3 sequence (DNA): TGTGCCTCGACAGGCGGCCGGACCGGGGAGCTGTTTTTT. Amino acid sequence: CASTGGRTGELFF.

The rearrangement links TRBV3-1 (or the pseudogene TRBV3-2) to TRBJ2-5; D uncertain. The CDR3 covers 12 residues. Trimming shortened V by 1 base and J by 4 bases, and 4 bases separated the two germline ends. Germline-derived CDR1 and CDR2 are LGHDT and YNNKEL (reference sequence). The CDR3 sequence: CASSQARETQYF. CDR3 nucleotides: TGTGCCAGCAGCCAAGCCCGAGAGACCCAGTACTTC.

The chain combines TRBV5-1 with TRBJ2-3; 9 bases fit TRBD2. In germline, CDR1 is SGHRS, CDR2 YFSETQ. The CDR3 covers 17 residues. The junction had 11 bases not matched to a gene; V was cut back by 2 bases and J by 4 bases. CDR3: CASSLGVARGGADTQYF. The DNA of the CDR3 is TGCGCCAGCAGCTTAGGCGTTGCGCGGGGGGGCGCAGATACGCAGTATTTT. Complete variable domain (other parts from reference TRBV5-1 and TRBJ2-3): KAGVTQTPRYLIKTRGQQVTLSCSPISGHRSVSWYQQTPGQGLQFLFEYFSETQRNKGNFPGRFSGRQFSNSRSEMNVSTLELGDSALYLCASSLGVARGGADTQYFGPGTRLTVL.

The J gene is TRBJ2-6, the V gene TRBV19; 8 nucleotides align to TRBD2. Germline V gene lookup returns CDR1 LNHDA and CDR2 SQIVND (reference sequence). The CDR3 covers 19 residues. The junction had 13 bases not matched to a gene; V was cut back by 5 bases and J by 1 base. CDR3: CASSPNRLAGSSGANVLTF. CDR3 bases: TGTGCCAGTAGTCCAAACCGTTTAGCGGGGTCTTCTGGGGCCAACGTCCTGACTTTC.